This T cell receptor (beta chain) was recovered during a study of cytomegalovirus exposure and HLA in healthy donors. Germline V gives CDR1 LNHDA, CDR2 SQIVND (reference sequence). V lost 6 bases to trimming and J lost 12 bases; unmatched junction nucleotides: 11. CDR3 length: 13 amino acids. PCR primers comprised 60 Vbeta and 13 Jbeta primers. Only in-frame clones appear in the TCRdb table, and some are missing; sequencing was by immunoSEQ multiplex PCR. In the table there are 45,000 to 60,000 clones, 55% to 85% of which are singletons. The sequence was collected from a woman between 45 and 65 years old in good health and CMV-seronegative. The rearrangement uses TRBV19 and TRBJ1-1; TRBD1 matches 9 bases. The specimen sequenced was PBMCs. The CDR3 loop reads CASSYGQGRSPFF. Here the CDR3 DNA reads TGTGCCAGTAGCTACGGACAGGGGAGGTCGCCTTTCTTT.